Below, 30 T cell receptor beta chains from the same sample are listed, as sequenced in a study of cytotoxic CD8 clonotypes in ibrutinib-treated CLL. Libraries were prepared by immunoSEQ multiplex PCR; TCRdb keeps only in-frame clonotypes and omits some of them. The table shows around 70,000 clones, with around nine tenths occurring only once. The specimen comprised PBMCs, sampled after 12 months of ibrutinib treatment. The receptor set was obtained from a human donor with chronic lymphocytic leukemia.

The chain links TRBV5-8 to TRBJ2-3; a possible D gene is TRBD2 (6 bases). CDR1 is SGHTS, CDR2 YDEGEE, per germline. This CDR3 contains 16 residues. Trimming cost V 0 bases and J 2 bases, with 13 bases left between them. Written as DNA, the CDR3 is TGTGCCAGCAGCTTGGAGTGGGGGGATTACACAGATACGCAGTATTTT. Translation: CASSLEWGDYTDTQYF.

The chain is built from TRBV28 and TRBJ1-5; TRBD1 might be the D (5 bases). Per the germline V gene, CDR1 is MDHEN and CDR2 is SYDVKM. V lost 5 bases and J 5 bases, leaving 16 bases between the germline ends. There are 15 residues in the CDR3. The CDR3 sequence is CASSRGTPRDQPQHF. The CDR3 DNA follows: TGTGCCAGCAGTCGCGGGACCCCCAGGGATCAGCCCCAGCATTTT.

This clone was seen just once. The J gene is TRBJ2-7, the V gene TRBV13, with D perhaps TRBD1 or TRBD2 (6 bases each). The CDR3 has 14 residues. Trimming pared 5 bases from V and 3 bases from J, leaving 14 bases between. CDR1 is PRHDT and CDR2 is FYEKMQ in the germline V gene (reference sequence). The CDR3 spells CASSPRGLHYEQYF. DNA for the CDR3: TGTGCCAGCAGCCCTCGGGGGCTCCACTACGAGCAGTACTTC.

This clone has only one observation. The rearrangement uses TRBV9 and TRBJ2-7; 10 bases map to TRBD2. The germline V gene has CDR1 SGDLS and CDR2 YYNGEE. The junction had 7 bases not matched to a gene; V was cut back by 7 bases and J by 6 bases. This CDR3 contains 13 residues. For the CDR3, the DNA is TGTGCCAGCGGTCAGCTAGCGGGAGCCGAGCAGTACTTC. Amino acid sequence: CASGQLAGAEQYF.

The chain is built from TRBV14 and TRBJ2-5, with a possible D match to TRBD2 (5 bases). CDR3 length equals 13 residues. Trimming took 10 bases from V and 6 from J, leaving 18 bases between them. Germline CDR1 reads SGHDN; CDR2 reads FVKESK. CDR3 amino acids: CATAIPGSQTQYF. The CDR3 bases are TGTGCCACCGCTATTCCGGGGTCGCAGACCCAGTACTTC.

This clone showed up just a few times. The chain carries TRBV5-1 and TRBJ2-3; TRBD2 matches at 11 bases. From germline, CDR1 is SGHRS and CDR2 YFSETQ. The CDR3 is made up of 16 amino acids. V lost 3 bases and J lost 4; bases outside the gene matches: 7. CDR3 loop: CASSYRQLAGADTQYF. The CDR3 DNA reads TGCGCCAGCAGCTACCGCCAACTAGCGGGAGCAGATACGCAGTATTTT. Supplemented by reference TRBV5-1 and TRBJ2-3, the full variable domain reads KAGVTQTPRYLIKTRGQQVTLSCSPISGHRSVSWYQQTPGQGLQFLFEYFSETQRNKGNFPGRFSGRQFSNSRSEMNVSTLELGDSALYLCASSYRQLAGADTQYFGPGTRLTVL.

V gene TRBV5-6 combines with J gene TRBJ1-3; D call uncertain. Per germline, CDR1 SGHDT and CDR2 YYEEEE. CDR3 length equals 12 residues. V shed 1 base and J shed 4 bases, with 3 bases lying between them. The CDR3 region is CASSLSGNTIYF. The CDR3 DNA is TGTGCCAGCAGCTTGTCGGGAAACACCATATATTTT.

This clone appeared once. The rearrangement uses TRBV18 and TRBJ2-7, with 7 nucleotides matching TRBD1. With V trimmed by 6 bases and J by 7 bases, 18 bases remained unmatched. CDR1 is KGHSH and CDR2 is LQKENI in the germline V gene. The CDR3 sequence is 16 residues long. CDR3 coding DNA: TGTGCCAGCTCGAGAGCCGGGACAGTCGATTCTAGGGAGCAGTACTTC. It codes for CASSRAGTVDSREQYF.

V and J are TRBV19 and TRBJ1-1; 10 bases fit TRBD1. V trimming: 5 bases; J trimming: 11 bases; junction bases outside the gene matches: 8. From germline, CDR1 is LNHDA and CDR2 SQIVND (reference sequence). The CDR3 spans 13 residues. The CDR3 bases are TGTGCCAGTAGTTTACAGACAGGGGGCCTGGCTTTCTTT. It is translated as CASSLQTGGLAFF.

The chain links TRBV7-3 to TRBJ1-3, with unresolved D. CDR1 and CDR2 (germline): SGHTA, FQGTGA. V was trimmed by 1 base and J by 0 bases, leaving 7 bases between them. This CDR3 has 15 amino acids. The CDR3 DNA sequence: TGTGCCAGCAGCTTAAATCGCCGCTCTGGAAACACCATATATTTT. Translation gives CASSLNRRSGNTIYF.

The table lists this clone with a count of one. The V and J genes are TRBV10-3 and TRBJ2-1; TRBD2 agrees at 14 bases. J gave up 0 bases and V 6 bases, and 10 bases lay outside the gene matches. There are 19 residues in the CDR3. The germline CDR1 and CDR2 sequences are ENHRY and SYGVKD. This CDR3 is CAIRAPYGTSGSSYNEQFF. In nucleotides, the CDR3 is TGTGCCATCAGAGCCCCATACGGGACTAGCGGGAGCTCCTACAATGAGCAGTTCTTC.

This clone was recorded once. The chain is built from TRBV28 and TRBJ2-7; 8 nucleotides match TRBD2. The V and J ends lost 5 bases and 0 bases, in that order; junction bases with no gene match: 6. The CDR3 has 15 amino acids. Germline values: CDR1 MDHEN, CDR2 SYDVKM. CDR3 coding DNA: TGTGCCAGCAGTCAACTAGCGGTTGACTCCTACGAGCAGTACTTC. The encoded protein is CASSQLAVDSYEQYF.

In nucleotides, the CDR3 is TGTGCCAGTAGTAGGGACAGGGTGGCTGAAAAACTGTTTTTT. Its translation is CASSRDRVAEKLFF. The J gene is TRBJ1-4, the V gene TRBV19; 9 positions agree with TRBD1. Germline CDR1 LNHDA, CDR2 SQIVND (reference sequence). The CDR3 contains 14 residues. Unmatched junction bases numbered 4, after V lost 4 bases and J lost 7 bases.

The J gene is TRBJ1-4, the V gene TRBV5-5; possibly TRBD1 for D (5 bases). V shed 0 bases and J shed 8 bases, with 20 bases lying between them. Germline CDR1 reads SGHKS; CDR2 reads YYEKEE (reference sequence). The CDR3 is 17 amino acids. DNA for the CDR3: TGTGCCAGCAGCTTGGACAATTCACTTAGGGGTTGGGAAAAACTGTTTTTT. As protein: CASSLDNSLRGWEKLFF.

The rearrangement uses TRBV4-1 and TRBJ1-4; D is unresolved. V gave up 1 base and J gave up 11 bases, with 17 bases separating them. The germline gives CDR1 MGHRA, CDR2 YSYEKL. The CDR3 totals 15 residues. The CDR3 bases are TGCGCCAGCAGCCAAGGTCTTCGCTGGGCGGGGAAACTGTTTTTT. Amino acids: CASSQGLRWAGKLFF.

The chain employs TRBV5-1 and TRBJ2-7; no clear D. CDR1 is SGHRS, CDR2 YFSETQ, per germline. V was clipped by 0 bases and J by 1 base, with 8 bases between them. The CDR3 spans 14 residues. CDR3 residues: CASSLGVPSYEQYF. The CDR3 DNA reads TGCGCCAGCAGCTTGGGAGTCCCATCCTACGAGCAGTACTTC. Based on the CDR3 plus reference TRBV5-1 and TRBJ2-7, the full variable domain is KAGVTQTPRYLIKTRGQQVTLSCSPISGHRSVSWYQQTPGQGLQFLFEYFSETQRNKGNFPGRFSGRQFSNSRSEMNVSTLELGDSALYLCASSLGVPSYEQYFGPGTRLTVT.

This chain joins TRBV11-3 and TRBJ2-5; tentative D call: TRBD2 (6 bases). CDR3 length: 16 residues. Germline V gene lookup returns CDR1 SGHNT and CDR2 YENEEA. Trimming removed 3 bases from V and 5 bases from J, with 19 bases in between. Here the CDR3 DNA reads TGTGCCAGCAGCTTGTCGTTGGGAGGCGGCCTGGAGACCCAGTACTTC. Translating gives CASSLSLGGGLETQYF.

The V and J genes are TRBV28 and TRBJ2-3, with 7 bases aligning to TRBD2. Trimming at V came to 6 bases and at J to 5 bases, leaving 26 bases not matched to a gene. The CDR3 extends over 20 amino acids. Germline lookup yields CDR1 MDHEN and CDR2 SYDVKM. CDR3 loop: CASSPTPASSGRLGEDTQYF. DNA of the CDR3: TGTGCCAGCAGCCCAACCCCCGCCTCTAGCGGAAGGCTAGGGGAAGATACGCAGTATTTT.

The chain recombines TRBV7-2 with TRBJ1-2; 10 bases agree with TRBD1. Per the germline V gene, CDR1 is SGHTA and CDR2 is FQGNSA. The CDR3 loop spans 13 amino acids. J lost 7 bases, V lost 5 bases, and 4 bases had no gene match. The CDR3 here is CASSRDRGGGYTF. In DNA, the CDR3 is TGTGCCAGCAGCCGGGACAGGGGTGGTGGCTACACCTTC.

The chain uses TRBV11-3 and TRBJ2-7, with D maybe TRBD1 (7 bases). The CDR3 spans 19 residues. The V end was cut by 7 bases, the J end by 6 bases, with 34 bases between. Per germline, CDR1 SGHNT and CDR2 YENEEA. DNA for the CDR3: TGTGCCAGCATCTTCCGGCGTCGGTTTGCCAGGGGGGCCCCCGCCGAGCAGTACTTC. Its translation: CASIFRRRFARGAPAEQYF.

This chain links TRBV13 with TRBJ2-4; tentative D call: TRBD1 (6 bases). The CDR3 is made up of 15 amino acids. Trimming took 7 bases from V and 3 from J, leaving 16 bases between them. Germline loops: CDR1 PRHDT, CDR2 FYEKMQ (reference sequence). CDR3 region: CASTGKGQLKNIQYF. As DNA, the CDR3 is TGTGCCAGCACCGGAAAGGGACAACTCAAAAACATTCAGTACTTC.

The rearrangement links TRBV5-4 to TRBJ2-2; weak D call: TRBD2 (6 bases). The CDR3 consists of 13 residues. Germline V gene lookup returns CDR1 SGHNT and CDR2 YYREEE (reference sequence). The V end lost 4 bases, the J end lost 7 bases, and 11 bases lay between the germline ends. CDR3 in amino acids: CASSLRELGELFF. CDR3 nucleotide sequence: TGTGCCAGCAGCCTCCGGGAGCTCGGGGAGCTGTTTTTT.

The chain recombines TRBV7-3 with TRBJ2-7, with D perhaps matching TRBD1 (6 bases). The V end was cut by 3 bases, the J end by 3 bases, with 18 bases between. CDR1 and CDR2 (germline): SGHTA, FQGTGA. The CDR3 extends over 16 amino acids. CDR3 DNA sequence: TGTGCCAGCAGCTTGGGTCCCTCAGAGGGGGTCTACGAGCAGTACTTC. Translation: CASSLGPSEGVYEQYF.

The V call is TRBV28, the J call TRBJ1-5, with D hard to call. From germline, CDR1 is MDHEN and CDR2 SYDVKM. The length of the CDR3 is 13 residues. The V end lost 6 bases, the J end lost 2 bases, and 8 bases lay between the germline ends. In nucleotides, the CDR3 is TGTGCCAGCAGAACTGGGGGCAATCAGCCCCAGCATTTT. This encodes CASRTGGNQPQHF.

The V call is TRBV6-1, the J call TRBJ2-1; no definite D call. V was shortened by 6 bases and J by 1 base, with 13 bases between the two germline ends. The CDR3 is 15 residues long. Germline-derived CDR1 and CDR2 are MNHNS and SASEGT. The CDR3, as DNA: TGTGCCAGCAGGGTCGGACGGCTTTCCTACAATGAGCAGTTCTTC. This sequence encodes CASRVGRLSYNEQFF.

The genes are TRBV2 and TRBJ1-2; 9 bases align to TRBD1. CDR1 and CDR2 (germline): SNHLY, FYNNEI. The CDR3 is made up of 16 amino acids. V lost 3 bases to trimming and J lost 4 bases; unmatched junction nucleotides: 9. Written as DNA, the CDR3 is TGTGCCAGCAGTGAGCTGGGACAGGGAACCATCTATGGCTACACCTTC. This encodes CASSELGQGTIYGYTF.

The chain carries TRBV4-1 and TRBJ2-1, with TRBD2 matching over 7 bases. The CDR3 length is 18 residues. V shed 0 bases and J 9 bases; nucleotides not matched to a gene: 17. The germline V gene has CDR1 MGHRA and CDR2 YSYEKL. Here the CDR3 DNA reads TGCGCCAGCAGCCAAGAATCTCCGGGACTACTAACCACTGGTGAGCAGTTCTTC. Its protein is CASSQESPGLLTTGEQFF.

V gene TRBV19 combines with J gene TRBJ2-7; 10 bases map to TRBD2. Trimming cost V 5 bases and J 6 bases; bases outside gene matches: 13. CDR3 length: 16 amino acids. The germline CDR1 and CDR2 sequences are LNHDA and SQIVND (reference sequence). The chain's CDR3 is CASSLETSGRASEQYF. The CDR3 nucleotides read TGTGCCAGTAGTCTTGAGACTAGCGGGCGGGCTTCCGAGCAGTACTTC.

This clone occurred once. The rearrangement links TRBV28 to TRBJ1-2, with 8 bases lining up with TRBD1. V shed 2 bases and J 7 bases; nucleotides not matched to a gene: 12. The CDR3 spans 16 residues. CDR1 is MDHEN and CDR2 is SYDVKM in the germline V gene. Written as DNA, the CDR3 is TGTGCCAGCAGTTTACCTACACAGGGGGGGAATGGTGGCTACACCTTC. It specifies CASSLPTQGGNGGYTF.

The chain uses TRBV7-9 and TRBJ2-3, with TRBD2 matching over 12 bases. CDR1 is SEHNR and CDR2 is FQNEAQ in the germline V gene (reference sequence). V trimming: 4 bases; J trimming: 0 bases; junction bases outside the gene matches: 5. This CDR3 spans 17 amino acids. The DNA of the CDR3 is TGTGCCAGCAGCTATCTAGCGGGAGGGCTGAGCACAGATACGCAGTATTTT. It is translated as CASSYLAGGLSTDTQYF.